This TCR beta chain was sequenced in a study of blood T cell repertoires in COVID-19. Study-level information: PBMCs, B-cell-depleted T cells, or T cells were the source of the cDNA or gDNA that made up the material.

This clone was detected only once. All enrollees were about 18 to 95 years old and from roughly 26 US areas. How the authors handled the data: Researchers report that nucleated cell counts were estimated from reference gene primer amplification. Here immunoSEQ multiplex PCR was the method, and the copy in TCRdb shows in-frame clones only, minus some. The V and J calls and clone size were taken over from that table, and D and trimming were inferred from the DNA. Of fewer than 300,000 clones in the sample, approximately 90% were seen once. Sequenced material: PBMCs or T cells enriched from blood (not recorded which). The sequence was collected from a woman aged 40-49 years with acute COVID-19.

CDR3 sequence: CASRIQGQKLFF. The CDR3 DNA is TGTGCCAGCAGGATACAGGGACAAAAACTGTTTTTT. V usage is TRBV6-5 and J usage is TRBJ1-4, with TRBD1 as a possible D gene (6 bases). The CDR3 is 12 amino acids. Deletions cut 6 bases from V and 9 bases from J, with 11 bases between. Germline lookup yields CDR1 MNHEY and CDR2 SVGAGI.